The T cell receptor beta chain described here comes from a study of shared clonotypes between healthy human individuals. This CDR3 comprises 15 residues. Trimming took 3 bases from V and 3 from J, leaving 12 bases between them. CDR1 MNHNS and CDR2 SASEGT come from the germline V gene. Study-level results: Between several donors, naive CD4 clonotypes were shared at a level of about 5%. Only blood underwent sampling, and tissue repertoires likely differ.

Concerning this clone itself: The antigen remains unidentified.

Naive CD8 cells lacked CD45RO and underwent positive selection for CCR7, leaving out terminally differentiated effector memory CD45RA+ cells. TCRdb's copy holds only in-frame clones and misses some; the assay was immunoSEQ multiplex PCR. The repertoire holds approximately 740,000 clones, around 92% seen once, with about 24% in the top ten. Sequenced sample: naive CD8+ T cells sorted from blood. The sequence was obtained from a man aged 25-45 years in good health. The chain carries TRBV6-1 and TRBJ1-5; D is uncertain. CDR3 region: CASSDITENNQPQHF. The CDR3 region has the DNA TGTGCCAGCAGTGACATTACAGAGAACAATCAGCCCCAGCATTTT.